A selection of T cell receptor beta chains follows, all from one sample in a study of T cell responses to AZD1222 COVID-19 vaccine. This table comes from immunoSEQ multiplex PCR, and its TCRdb copy is limited to in-frame clones, with some not included. The sample lists about 140,000 clones, more than 80% seen once, with 2.5% to 3% in the top ten. Sequenced here: peripheral blood, sampled on day 0 of AZD1222 vaccination. These receptors originate from an adult in good health. The CDR3 runs from the conserved cysteine through the conserved F or W. Each record gives: J gene, clone size, V gene, CDR3 length, D gene, CDR3 DNA, CDR3 protein. D genes are given only for firm matches. Expanded clones are given a class, and other clones once, few, many or no size at all.

TRBJ1-5 | . | TRBV28 | 14 | TRBD1 | TGTGCCAGCAGTCAGGGGGGTGGCAATCAGCCCCAGCATTTT | CASSQGGGNQPQHF
TRBJ1-2 | . | TRBV7-8 | 11 | . | TGTGCCAGCAGCTTACCTTATGGCTACACCTTC | CASSLPYGYTF
TRBJ2-7 | . | TRBV4-3 | 17 | . | TGCGCCAGCAGCCAAGAAAGGTACGGACCCGACTCCTACGAGCAGTACTTC | CASSQERYGPDSYEQYF
TRBJ2-7 | . | TRBV19 | 15 | TRBD2 | TGTGCCAGTAGTATGTCAGCGGGAGGGACTTACGAGCAGTACTTC | CASSMSAGGTYEQYF
TRBJ2-2 | . | TRBV19 | 13 | . | TGTGCCAGTAGTTCCCGGGGGACCGGGGAGCTGTTTTTT | CASSSRGTGELFF
TRBJ1-3 | . | TRBV19 | 15 | . | TGTGCCAGTAGTGTCACAGGCTACTCTGGAAACACCATATATTTT | CASSVTGYSGNTIYF
TRBJ2-5 | . | TRBV28 | 15 | . | TGTGCCACCCAACCCTTAGCGGCCCTGGGGGTGACCCAGTACTTC | CATQPLAALGVTQYF
TRBJ1-3 | . | TRBV6-2/TRBV6-3 | 15 | . | TGTGCCAGCGGTTCAACAGGGAAGATTGGAAACACCATATATTTT | CASGSTGKIGNTIYF
TRBJ2-1 | . | TRBV5-1 | 15 | . | TGCGCCAGCAGCTTGGAACTGCTGGTGGGCAATGAGCAGTTCTTC | CASSLELLVGNEQFF
TRBJ1-1 | once | TRBV29-1 | 16 | TRBD1 | TGCAGCACTACGACAGGGATCCGAGGGTTGAACACTGAAGCTTTCTTT | CSTTTGIRGLNTEAFF
TRBJ2-6 | . | TRBV4-1 | 17 | TRBD1 | TGCGCCAGCAGCCAAGGGACAGGGGGCTCTGGGGCCAACGTCCTGACTTTC | CASSQGTGGSGANVLTF
TRBJ1-5 | . | TRBV19 | 16 | . | TGTGCCAGTAGTATGATTTGGGGGGCGAGCAATCAGCCCCAGCATTTT | CASSMIWGASNQPQHF
TRBJ2-5 | . | TRBV4-1 | 16 | . | TGCGCCAGCAGCCAAGTTGGCGGAGGGTACCAAGAGACCCAGTACTTC | CASSQVGGGYQETQYF
TRBJ2-3 | . | TRBV21-1 | 14 | . | TGTGCCAGCAGCGAAAGCCGGCGCACAGATACGCAGTATTTT | CASSESRRTDTQYF
TRBJ1-2 | few | TRBV5-1 | 14 | TRBD1 | TGCGCCAGCAGCTTCGCGGGACAGGTCTATGGCTACACCTTC | CASSFAGQVYGYTF
TRBJ2-5 | . | TRBV7-6 | 11 | . | TGTGCCAGCAGCTTCAAAGAGACCCAGTACTTC | CASSFKETQYF
TRBJ2-3 | once | TRBV9 | 17 | . | TGTGCCAGCAGCATTAAGGGACTCGGCAGCGGGCCAGATACGCAGTATTTT | CASSIKGLGSGPDTQYF
TRBJ1-5 | . | TRBV28 | 14 | . | TGTGCCAGCAGACTAATTGGGGGCAATCAGCCCCAGCATTTT | CASRLIGGNQPQHF
TRBJ1-3 | . | TRBV19 | 16 | . | TGTGCCAGTAGCGGACCGACAGGATCCTCTGGAAACACCATATATTTT | CASSGPTGSSGNTIYF
TRBJ1-6 | once | TRBV3-1/TRBV3-2 | 14 | . | TGTGCCAGCAGTCTAAGTCTATATAATTCACCCCTCCACTTT | CASSLSLYNSPLHF
TRBJ2-1 | . | TRBV3-1/TRBV3-2 | 15 | TRBD2 | TGTGCCAGCAGCCAAAGGGGCGGGGGGTACAATGAGCAGTTCTTC | CASSQRGGGYNEQFF
TRBJ1-4 | . | TRBV7-8 | 15 | TRBD1 | TGTGCCAGCAGCAGAGACAGGGCCACTAATGAAAAACTGTTTTTT | CASSRDRATNEKLFF
TRBJ2-2 | . | TRBV3-1/TRBV3-2 | 18 | TRBD2 | TGTGCCAGCAGCCAACCTGGACTAGCGGGGGGGAACACCGGGGAGCTGTTTTTT | CASSQPGLAGGNTGELFF
TRBJ2-1 | . | TRBV9 | 14 | . | TGTGCCAGCAGCGTTGCAGACGGTTACAATGAGCAGTTCTTC | CASSVADGYNEQFF
TRBJ1-1 | . | TRBV9 | 15 | . | TGTGCCAGCAGCGCTTGGCAGGGGACGAACACTGAAGCTTTCTTT | CASSAWQGTNTEAFF
TRBJ2-3 | . | TRBV28 | 14 | TRBD1 | TGTGCCAGCTCTAGGGGGCTTCGGACAGATACGCAGTATTTT | CASSRGLRTDTQYF
TRBJ2-7 | . | TRBV4-3 | 15 | TRBD2 | TGCGCCAGCAGCCAAGGACTAGCGGTATCCTACGAGCAGTACTTC | CASSQGLAVSYEQYF
TRBJ1-5 | . | TRBV5-1 | 14 | . | TGCGCCAGCAGCTTGGACGGCTTCAATCAGCCCCAGCATTTT | CASSLDGFNQPQHF
TRBJ2-1 | . | TRBV7-9 | 16 | . | TGTGCCAGCAGCTTAGCCGGAGGACTAACCTACAATGAGCAGTTCTTC | CASSLAGGLTYNEQFF
TRBJ1-1 | . | TRBV5-4 | 14 | . | TGTGCCAGCAGACCACAGGCCTCGGGGACTGAAGCTTTCTTT | CASRPQASGTEAFF
TRBJ2-7 | . | TRBV6-2/TRBV6-3 | 15 | . | TGTGCCAGCAGTTTGTCCGGGACCTTTAGGGGCGAGCAGTACTTC | CASSLSGTFRGEQYF
TRBJ2-3 | . | TRBV6-1 | 16 | TRBD1 | TGTGCCAGCAGAGAACAAGGGACAGGGGCCACAGATACGCAGTATTTT | CASREQGTGATDTQYF
TRBJ2-3 | . | TRBV19 | 15 | TRBD2 | TGTGCCAGTAGTATCAGTAGCGGGAGCACAGATACGCAGTATTTT | CASSISSGSTDTQYF
TRBJ2-3 | . | TRBV19 | 14 | . | TGTGCCAGTAGCGGGGTTGGGAACCCAGATACGCAGTATTTT | CASSGVGNPDTQYF
TRBJ2-5 | . | TRBV7-2 | 14 | . | TGTGCCAGCAGCAAGGAGTACTCGCAAGAGACCCAGTACTTC | CASSKEYSQETQYF